Shown below are 17 T cell receptor beta chains from a single sample sequenced in a study of shared clonotypes between healthy human individuals. This table comes from immunoSEQ multiplex PCR, and its TCRdb copy is limited to in-frame clones, with some not included. The data show approximately 470,000 clones, with over 70% seen just once and approximately 11% held by the top ten. The sample consisted of PBMCs. These receptor sequences come from a woman between 35 and 50 years old in good health. Some clones in this sample may be carry-over from other donors' samples.

The CDR3 spells CASSGRNEQYF. The CDR3 coding sequence is TGCGCCAGCAGCGGGAGAAACGAGCAGTACTTC. This chain links TRBV4-1 with TRBJ2-7; D perhaps matches TRBD2 (5 bases). The CDR3 length is 11 residues. Trimming removed 5 bases at V and 5 bases at J, with 7 bases between. Germline assignment: CDR1 MGHRA and CDR2 YSYEKL.

With regard to this clone: A far larger clone lies a single base away; this is likely a read error. Since the CDR3 does not end with the conserved phenylalanine or tryptophan, this likely comes from a read error. The V and J genes are TRBV23-1 and TRBJ2-7; possible D gene TRBD1, 6 bases. TRBV23-1 is an ORF for which the function is uncertain. The V and J ends lost 4 bases and 9 bases respectively, with 19 bases between them. This CDR3 region has 14 residues. The CDR3 DNA reads as TGCGCCAGCAGTCGGGGGACATCGAAGGGACGGCAGTACCTC. This encodes CASSRGTSKGRQYL.

This clone was found many times. Within the sample, other DNA sequences also encode this same CDR3. The rearrangement uses TRBV5-1 and TRBJ2-7, with D perhaps TRBD2 (6 bases). Germline values: CDR1 SGHRS, CDR2 YFSETQ. The CDR3 contains 13 residues. V was shortened by 4 bases and J by 7 bases, with 15 bases between the two germline ends. CDR3 region: CASSPDPGGEQYF. CDR3 coding DNA: TGCGCCAGCAGCCCAGACCCCGGGGGTGAGCAGTACTTC.

In regard to this clone: Only one base separates this from a far larger clonotype, so it likely reflects a read error. The rearrangement uses TRBV7-9 and TRBJ2-7; 8 bases are shared with TRBD1. The CDR3 has 19 amino acids. Germline assignment: CDR1 SEHNR and CDR2 FQNEAQ (reference sequence). CDR3 coding DNA: TGTGCCAGCAGCTTAGCGGTGAGAACAGGGGGACTGGGGTCCTACGAGCGGTACTTC. Translation gives CASSLAVRTGGLGSYERYF.

Turning to this clone: Since a far larger clone is one base different, this is likely a read error. A read error is likely, as this CDR3 ends without the conserved phenylalanine or tryptophan. The chain couples TRBV7-9 to TRBJ1-2; the D gene is possibly TRBD1 (5 bases). The CDR3 totals 13 residues. The V gene's germline CDR1 is SEHNR and CDR2 FQNEAQ (reference sequence). Trimming removed 3 bases from V and 5 bases from J, with 10 bases in between. The CDR3 DNA is TGTGCCAGCAGCTTTTTCCAGGGATATGGCTACACCCTC. Translation: CASSFFQGYGYTL.

In its sample, this clone was seen many times. Other DNA sequences from this sample encode an identical CDR3 as well. CDR3 in DNA: TGTGCCAGCTCGGAACAACCCTCCCGCACAGATACGCAGTATTTT. Amino acids: CASSEQPSRTDTQYF. V is TRBV18 and J is TRBJ2-3, with D hard to call. The CDR3 length is 15 residues. Trimming left V 6 bases short and J 1 base short, with 14 bases between. Germline CDR1 KGHSH, CDR2 LQKENI.

On this clone: With a far larger clone one base away, a read error is the likely cause. The chain has TRBV6-5 and TRBJ1-5, with D tentatively TRBD1 (5 bases). Trimming shortened V by 10 bases and J by 3 bases, and 13 bases separated the two germline ends. Germline V gives CDR1 MNHEY, CDR2 SVGAGI. CDR3 length equals 13 residues. CDR3 DNA sequence: TGTGCCATCAGCCGGGGCAACAATCAGCCCCAGCATTTT. Amino acids: CAISRGNNQPQHF.

The chain carries TRBV4-2 and TRBJ2-7; TRBD1 matches at 9 bases. The germline CDR1 and CDR2 sequences are LGHNA and YNFKEQ. V gave up 0 bases and J gave up 7 bases; unmatched junction bases: 13. The CDR3 runs to 17 residues. For the CDR3, the DNA is TGTGCCAGCAGCCAAGATCCTATACAGGGGGCTCCGGGTGAGCAGTACTTC. Amino acids: CASSQDPIQGAPGEQYF.

The chain carries TRBV19 and TRBJ1-5; D is ambiguous. The CDR3 is made up of 13 amino acids. V shed 3 bases and J shed 3 bases, with 6 bases lying between them. CDR1 is LNHDA, CDR2 SQIVND, per germline (reference sequence). CDR3 sequence (DNA): TGTGCCAGTAGTATGGGATCCAATCAGCCCCAGCATTTT. It translates to CASSMGSNQPQHF.

This clone was observed once. The chain employs TRBV13 and TRBJ2-7, with TRBD2 matching over 13 bases. CDR1 and CDR2 (germline): PRHDT, FYEKMQ (reference sequence). The CDR3 has 18 residues. Losses at the gene ends were 4 bases for V and 2 bases for J; bases not matched to a gene: 11. The CDR3 DNA reads TGTGCCAGCAGCTCACGGACTAGCGGGAGCAGGCTCACCTACGAGCAGTACTTC. Protein product: CASSSRTSGSRLTYEQYF.

This rearrangement joins TRBV6-1 to TRBJ2-7; possibly TRBD1 or TRBD2 for D (5 bases each). The V end was cut by 6 bases, the J end by 3 bases, with 12 bases between. CDR3 length: 13 amino acids. Germline V gene data show CDR1 as MNHNS and CDR2 as SASEGT. The CDR3 region is CASSLGTVYEQYF. The CDR3 DNA follows: TGTGCCAGCAGCCTCGGGACGGTCTACGAGCAGTACTTC.

The genes are TRBV7-9 and TRBJ1-1; D is perhaps TRBD1 (5 bases). The CDR3 has 13 amino acids. Germline V CDR1 and CDR2: SEHNR, FQNEAQ (reference sequence). Between the trimmed V and J ends, which lost 7 bases and 1 base, there was a span of 10 bases. In DNA, the CDR3 is TGTGCCAGCACCGTGGGGGAGAACACTGAAGCTTTCTTT. Translated, it gives CASTVGENTEAFF.

Points on this clone: A read error is likely here: a far larger clone is one base away. This chain links TRBV27 with TRBJ2-7; D might be TRBD2 (5 bases). Germline CDR1 is MNHEY and CDR2 is SMNVEV (reference sequence). V was pared by 3 bases and J by 5 bases, with 17 bases between. The CDR3 covers 15 residues. This CDR3 is CASSFSMGSDHEQYF. CDR3 in DNA: TGTGCCAGCAGTTTTTCGATGGGGAGTGACCACGAGCAGTACTTC.

The chain employs TRBV4-1 and TRBJ2-7; perhaps TRBD1 as D (6 bases). Germline CDR1 is MGHRA and CDR2 is YSYEKL. Trimming took 0 bases from V and 0 from J, leaving 9 bases between them. The length of the CDR3 is 15 residues. CDR3 in amino acids: CASSQERGSSYEQYF. The CDR3 DNA follows: TGCGCCAGCAGCCAAGAGAGGGGGAGCTCCTACGAGCAGTACTTC.

A note on this clone: At one boundary the junction diverges from the germline segment, which might be a read error. The gene calls are TRBV7-7 and TRBJ2-5; the D gene could be TRBD1 or TRBD2 (5 bases each). The CDR3 is 15 residues long. Germline V gives CDR1 SSHAT, CDR2 FNYEAQ (reference sequence). The DNA of the CDR3 is TGTGCTAGCAGCCCGCATGGGGGTGCGGAGAAGACCCAGTACTTC. Its translation is CASSPHGGAEKTQYF. The variable domain in full, with the rest retrieved from reference TRBV7-7 and TRBJ2-5, is GAGVSQSPRYKVTKRGQDVTLRCDPISSHATLYWYQQALGQGPEFLTYFNYEAQPDKSGLPSDRFSAERPEGSISTLTIQRTEQRDSAMYRCASSPHGGAEKTQYFGPGTRLLVL.

As to this clone: A far larger clone is off by one base, so a read error is likely. The same CDR3 arises from other DNA sequences in this sample as well. The chain joins TRBV20-1 to TRBJ1-2; the D gene is possibly TRBD1 (5 bases). CDR3 length equals 11 residues. Germline V gene data show CDR1 as DFQATT and CDR2 as SNEGSKA (reference sequence). The CDR3 bases are TGCAGTGCTAGACTCGCAGGGTCCTACACATTC. Translated: CSARLAGSYTF.

In this sample, this clone turned up a few times. The V gene is TRBV6-5, the J gene TRBJ2-3, with 7 bases that match TRBD1. V dropped 3 bases and J dropped 0; count of bases not matched to a gene: 6. The CDR3 extends over 16 amino acids. Germline CDR1 is MNHEY and CDR2 is SVGAGI. The CDR3 coding sequence is TGTGCCAGCAGTTATAGCAGGGACAGCAGCACAGATACGCAGTATTTT. Residues: CASSYSRDSSTDTQYF.